The text below deals with one T cell receptor (beta chain). This entry comes from a study of blood T cell repertoires in COVID-19. Overall study context: COVID-19 samples from acute and convalescent phases originated in the United States, Italy and Spain. Nucleic acid was either cDNA or gDNA, and it came from T cells, B-cell-depleted T cells, or PBMCs.

Under the authors' procedure: Reference gene primer amplification gave estimated nucleated cell counts. Sequenced by immunoSEQ multiplex PCR; TCRdb stores in-frame clones only, minus some. That table furnishes V, J and clone size, whereas the DNA furnished D and trimming. The sample yields 31,000 or so clones, 85% seen once. This CDR3 contains 13 residues. Germline V lookup: CDR1 SGHKS, CDR2 YYEKEE (reference sequence). Trimming cost V 1 base and J 14 bases, with 17 bases left between them. The V call is TRBV5-5, the J call TRBJ2-3; D gene unclear. Material for sequencing was peripheral blood. The TCR originated in a human donor in a cohort sampled during active COVID-19. The CDR3 spells CASSLSGSPTGYF. DNA for the CDR3: TGTGCCAGCAGCTTGTCTGGATCCCCCACGGGGTATTTT.